The TCR beta chain under discussion was sequenced for a study of response to subunit inactivated influenza vaccine. Study-wide results and caveats: T cells newly recruited by each seasonal influenza vaccination are few, the authors suggested.

Each CDR3 protein is one row after TCRdb ran MiXCR on the RT-PCR reads. The sample shows hundreds of thousands of distinct CDR3 sequences, approximately 11% of them seen only once. The J segment lost 4 bases and the V segment lost 2 bases, leaving 9 bases of the junction unmatched. Germline CDR1 and CDR2: LNHNV and YYDKDF (reference sequence). The CDR3 contains 16 residues. About this clonotype itself: Its antigen is not identified.

The sample was also linked to a second study, of T cells expressing NK-cell markers. That source reports: 5'RACE template switching with UMIs produced the TCR beta cDNA. Researchers got TCR beta repertoires out of sorted CD3+CD56+NKG2C+, CD3+CD56+NKG2C- and CD3+CD56-NKG2C+ T cells. Dominant NKG2C+ clonotypes in a handful of donors made up roughly 1.0-7.5% of CD8+ T cells. The CD3+CD56-NKG2C+ fraction was also led by these clonotypes in several donors.

This receptor was taken from a man over 45 who received an inactivated influenza vaccine. This chain links TRBV15 with TRBJ2-5, with 8 bases that match TRBD1. The sequencing here drew on PBMCs from blood, taken on the day of vaccination. Here the CDR3 DNA reads TGTGCCACCAGCAGACCTGCCGGGACAGGCCGAGAGACCCAGTACTTC. Protein product: CATSRPAGTGRETQYF. The complete variable domain, with remaining parts taken from reference TRBV15 and TRBJ2-5, reads DAMVIQNPRYQVTQFGKPVTLSCSQTLNHNVMYWYQQKSSQAPKLLFHYYDKDFNNEADTPDNFQSRRPNTSFCFLDIRSPGLGDTAMYLCATSRPAGTGRETQYFGPGTRLLVL.